The rows below give T cell receptor beta chains drawn from one sample of a study of control samples from healthy donors and cancer patients. Produced via immunoSEQ multiplex PCR; TCRdb's table is partial and in-frame only. The sample holds 70,000 or so clones, around 82% seen once. The sequenced material came from blood. The receptors derive from a man over 45 in good health. The CDR3 runs from the conserved cysteine through the conserved F or W. D genes are given only for firm matches. The size entry is marked missing in some rows and otherwise reads once, few, many or a size class.

-	TRBV5-1	TRBJ1-6	-	CASSSAGEERPLHF	TGCGCCAGTAGCTCGGCAGGGGAAGAAAGGCCCCTCCACTTT
TRBD1	TRBV4-1	TRBJ1-2	-	CASSQGDRGVYGYTF	TGCGCCAGCAGCCAAGGGGACAGGGGCGTCTATGGCTACACCTTC
-	TRBV5-1	TRBJ1-4	-	CASSLEGGGEKLFF	TGCGCCAGCAGCTTGGAAGGAGGAGGTGAAAAACTGTTTTTT
-	TRBV2	TRBJ1-2	-	CASTDNYGYTF	TGTGCCAGCACAGATAACTATGGCTACACCTTC
-	TRBV6-8	TRBJ2-3	-	CAPARNSFSTTDTQYF	TGTGCCCCTGCGAGAAACTCCTTTTCTACCACAGATACGCAGTATTTT
TRBD2	TRBV5-1	TRBJ2-3	-	CASSGEILAGGPLIDTQYF	TGCGCCAGCAGCGGGGAGATTCTAGCGGGGGGGCCTCTTATAGATACGCAGTATTTT
-	TRBV5-3	TRBJ2-3	once	CARRPRAKPWGPQYF	TGTGCCAGAAGACCGAGGGCTAAACCCTGGGGTCCGCAGTATTTT
-	TRBV10-1	TRBJ2-5	few	CASSDLRGQETQYF	TGCGCCAGCAGTGACCTTAGGGGACAAGAGACCCAGTACTTC
TRBD2	TRBV7-9	TRBJ2-2	-	CALAGTSKPIDTGELFF	TGTGCCCTCGCAGGGACTAGCAAGCCTATAGACACCGGGGAGCTGTTTTTT
TRBD2	TRBV30	TRBJ2-7	-	CAWTSSMTSGGRAQYF	TGTGCCTGGACCAGTTCGATGACTAGCGGGGGTAGGGCGCAGTACTTC
-	TRBV6-5	TRBJ1-6	-	CASSLSYNSPLHF	TGTGCCAGCAGTCTAAGTTATAATTCACCCCTCCACTTT
TRBD1	TRBV19	TRBJ1-6	-	CASSGTGDSPLHF	TGTGCCAGTAGCGGGACAGGGGATTCACCCCTCCACTTT
-	TRBV6-5	TRBJ1-2	few	CASSYGIGTHYYTF	TGTGCCAGCAGTTACGGAATCGGGACACACTACTACACCTTC
TRBD2	TRBV15	TRBJ2-1	-	CATSIRGLALDNEQFF	TGTGCCACCAGCATTCGAGGACTAGCGCTAGACAATGAGCAGTTCTTC
-	TRBV27	TRBJ1-5	-	CASSEGEYSNQPQHF	TGTGCCAGCAGTGAGGGTGAATATAGCAATCAGCCCCAGCATTTT
TRBD2	TRBV7-2	TRBJ2-1	many	CASSLSSGSYNEQFF	TGTGCCAGCAGCCTATCTAGCGGATCTTACAATGAGCAGTTCTTC
-	TRBV9	TRBJ1-2	-	CASSIRTANYGYTF	TGTGCCAGCAGCATCAGGACAGCTAACTATGGCTACACCTTC
TRBD1	TRBV19	TRBJ1-1	once	CASSMGSQGAFEAFF	TGTGCCAGTAGTATGGGATCCCAGGGGGCGTTTGAAGCTTTCTTT
-	TRBV12-3/TRBV12-4	TRBJ1-2	-	CASSWGVPSYYTF	TGTGCCAGCAGTTGGGGGGTTCCCTCTTACTACACCTTC
TRBD2	TRBV6-5	TRBJ2-7	few	CASSYRVAGGGYEQYF	TGTGCCAGCAGTTACAGGGTAGCGGGGGGCGGGTACGAGCAGTACTTC
TRBD2	TRBV19	TRBJ2-3	-	CASSIGQAGGRKPSTDTQYF	TGTGCCAGTAGTATCGGTCAAGCGGGGGGACGGAAACCTAGCACAGATACGCAGTATTTT
-	TRBV5-4	TRBJ1-5	-	CASRQQGGNNQPQHF	TGTGCCAGCAGACAACAAGGGGGGAATAATCAGCCCCAGCATTTT
-	TRBV2	TRBJ2-7	-	CASSPRIMGHEQYF	TGTGCCAGCAGTCCACGGATAATGGGCCACGAGCAGTACTTC